These 32 T cell receptor beta chains came from one sample sequenced in a study of cytomegalovirus exposure and HLA in healthy donors. Amplification used 60 Vbeta primers and 13 Jbeta primers. Method: immunoSEQ multiplex PCR; TCRdb's copy keeps in-frame clones and lacks some. The sample consists of 150,000 to 200,000 clones, 81% of them appearing once. Sequences were obtained from PBMCs. These receptors came from a middle-aged man in good health and CMV-seropositive.

V and J are TRBV5-8 and TRBJ1-2, with no clear D. The CDR3 totals 11 residues. Trimming stripped 5 bases from V and 4 bases from J, with 6 bases between. Germline lookup yields CDR1 SGHTS and CDR2 YDEGEE. Here the CDR3 DNA reads TGTGCCAGCAGAGCTAGCTATGGCTACACCTTC. It specifies CASRASYGYTF.

The rearrangement uses TRBV10-3 and TRBJ2-2, with 7 positions matching TRBD2. The CDR3 contains 14 residues. V shed 9 bases, J shed 3 bases, and the junction held 7 bases outside the gene matches. The germline V gene encodes CDR1 ENHRY and CDR2 SYGVKD. CDR3 loop: CAMRRESDTGELFF. CDR3 nucleotides: TGTGCCATGAGGCGGGAGTCGGACACCGGGGAGCTGTTTTTT.

CDR3 region: CASSLKGTGGRANEKLFF. The DNA for the CDR3 is TGTGCCAGCAGCTTAAAAGGGACAGGGGGCCGGGCTAATGAAAAACTGTTTTTT. This rearrangement joins TRBV7-2 to TRBJ1-4, with 12 nucleotides matching TRBD1. V lost 2 bases to trimming and J lost 3 bases; unmatched junction nucleotides: 7. From germline, CDR1 is SGHTA and CDR2 FQGNSA. This CDR3 is 18 amino acids long. Full variable domain (rest looked up from reference TRBV7-2 and TRBJ1-4): GAGVSQSPSNKVTEKGKDVELRCDPISGHTALYWYRQSLGQGLEFLIYFQGNSAPDKSGLPSDRFSAERTGGSVSTLTIQRTQQEDSAVYLCASSLKGTGGRANEKLFFGSGTQLSVL.

This clone has more than one count but fewer than ten. The chain has TRBV18 and TRBJ2-6; D is undetermined. CDR1 and CDR2 (germline): KGHSH, LQKENI. There are 15 residues in the CDR3. V was cut by 0 bases and J by 1 base, with 4 bases left in between. The CDR3 protein is CASSPPQSGANVLTF. The CDR3 nucleotides read TGTGCCAGCTCACCACCACAGTCTGGGGCCAACGTCCTGACTTTC.

The genes are TRBV7-9 and TRBJ2-7; 7 bases agree with TRBD2. CDR1 and CDR2 (germline): SEHNR, FQNEAQ (reference sequence). The CDR3 is 15 amino acids. With 8 bases clipped from V and 6 bases from J, the junction kept 16 bases outside the gene matches. This CDR3 reads CASLPGAGEGSEQYF. DNA for the CDR3: TGTGCCAGCCTTCCTGGGGCGGGAGAAGGATCCGAGCAGTACTTC.

The gene calls are TRBV7-6 and TRBJ1-6; 8 positions agree with TRBD1. Per the germline V gene, CDR1 is SGHVS and CDR2 is FNYEAQ. The CDR3 is made up of 14 amino acids. V trimming: 1 base; J trimming: 7 bases; junction bases outside the gene matches: 0. DNA of the CDR3: TGTGCCAGCAGCTTAGACAGGGGGAATTCACCCCTCCACTTT. This encodes CASSLDRGNSPLHF.

J is TRBJ2-7 and V is TRBV28, with 11 bases lining up with TRBD2. The CDR3 totals 16 residues. The V segment lost 10 bases and the J segment 2 bases; nucleotides outside the gene matches: 13. Germline V gives CDR1 MDHEN, CDR2 SYDVKM. Written as DNA, the CDR3 is TGTGCCACCAGGACTCCAGGACTAGCGGGCACCTACGAGCAGTACTTC. Translated, it gives CATRTPGLAGTYEQYF. Looking up the rest from reference TRBV28 and TRBJ2-7 gives the full variable domain: DVKVTQSSRYLVKRTGEKVFLECVQDMDHENMFWYRQDPGLGLRLIYFSYDVKMKEKGDIPEGYSVSREKKERFSLILESASTNQTSMYLCATRTPGLAGTYEQYFGPGTRLTVT.

The chain links TRBV10-3 to TRBJ2-3; maybe TRBD1 (6 bases). V lost 2 bases and J 0 bases, leaving 9 bases between the germline ends. CDR1 and CDR2 (germline): ENHRY, SYGVKD. The CDR3 loop spans 15 amino acids. The chain's CDR3 is CAISERTASTDTQYF. The DNA for the CDR3 is TGTGCCATCAGTGAGAGGACAGCTAGCACAGATACGCAGTATTTT.

The V gene is TRBV7-6, the J gene TRBJ2-2; 7 positions agree with TRBD1. Germline assignment: CDR1 SGHVS and CDR2 FNYEAQ. J gave up 1 base and V 5 bases, and 4 bases lay outside the gene matches. The CDR3 is 15 residues long. In DNA form, the CDR3 reads TGTGCCAGCAGCATAGGACAGGTGAACACCGGGGAGCTGTTTTTT. It yields the protein CASSIGQVNTGELFF.

The chain carries TRBV9 and TRBJ2-2, with a tentative D call TRBD2 (6 bases). The CDR3 spans 17 residues. From germline, CDR1 is SGDLS and CDR2 YYNGEE. The ends were cut back, 4 bases at V and 4 bases at J, with 20 bases in the middle. The CDR3 DNA reads as TGTGCCAGCAGCCCGAGGCCCCGGAGGGCCGGCACCGGGGAGCTGTTTTTT. Its protein product is CASSPRPRRAGTGELFF.

This clone was counted only a few times. The chain employs TRBV7-9 and TRBJ1-4, with TRBD1 matching 8 bases. The CDR3 is made up of 14 amino acids. Germline V gene lookup returns CDR1 SEHNR and CDR2 FQNEAQ (reference sequence). The J segment lost 3 bases and the V segment lost 4 bases, leaving 1 base of the junction unmatched. CDR3 amino acids: CASSSGGPNEKLFF. The CDR3 nucleotides read TGTGCCAGCAGCTCAGGGGGCCCTAATGAAAAACTGTTTTTT.

The chain uses TRBV5-1 and TRBJ1-5; D not resolved. The V and J ends lost 0 bases and 2 bases respectively, with 6 bases between them. CDR1 and CDR2 from the germline V gene are SGHRS and YFSETQ. The length of the CDR3 is 14 residues. The CDR3 DNA is TGCGCCAGCAGCTTGGTCAGCGGCAATCAGCCCCAGCATTTT. Protein product: CASSLVSGNQPQHF.

The chain combines TRBV6-5 with TRBJ2-4; 8 nucleotides align to TRBD1. The CDR3 totals 14 residues. V was clipped by 4 bases and J by 7 bases; unmatched bases: 6. From germline, CDR1 is MNHEY and CDR2 SVGAGI. This chain's CDR3 is CASSSRTGTNIQYF. CDR3 coding DNA: TGTGCCAGCAGTTCGAGGACAGGGACGAACATTCAGTACTTC.

This chain joins TRBV5-5 and TRBJ2-7; 14 nucleotides align to TRBD2. Germline CDR1 SGHKS, CDR2 YYEKEE (reference sequence). J was trimmed by 4 bases and V by 4 bases; bases with no gene match: 7. The CDR3 runs 16 residues. CDR3 nucleotide sequence: TGTGCCAGCAGCCTCGGGACTAGCGGGGGTATTTACGAGCAGTACTTC. This translates into CASSLGTSGGIYEQYF.

J is TRBJ1-1 and V is TRBV4-1; a weak D match, TRBD1 (6 bases). Germline CDR1 is MGHRA and CDR2 is YSYEKL. This CDR3 contains 16 residues. Trimming took off 1 base at V and 1 base at J, with 13 bases between the two ends. The CDR3 loop reads CASSQGRQAPNTEAFF. The CDR3, as DNA: TGCGCCAGCAGCCAAGGAAGACAGGCACCGAACACTGAAGCTTTCTTT.

The chain recombines TRBV5-1 with TRBJ2-7; weak D call: TRBD1 (6 bases). Germline V gene data show CDR1 as SGHRS and CDR2 as YFSETQ. Trimming took off 5 bases at V and 6 bases at J, with 15 bases between the two ends. The CDR3 sequence is 13 residues long. The chain's CDR3 is CASSPPQGSEQYF. In DNA form, the CDR3 reads TGCGCCAGCAGTCCCCCACAGGGTAGCGAGCAGTACTTC.

The gene calls are TRBV7-6 and TRBJ2-1, with D perhaps TRBD2 (6 bases). V gave up 1 base and J gave up 7 bases, with 17 bases separating them. Germline CDR1 reads SGHVS; CDR2 reads FNYEAQ. This CDR3 contains 16 residues. This CDR3 reads CASSLGATGEGNEQFF. For the CDR3, the DNA is TGTGCCAGCAGCTTAGGGGCGACGGGAGAGGGGAATGAGCAGTTCTTC. Together with reference TRBV7-6 and TRBJ2-1, the CDR3 gives the full variable domain: GAGVSQSPRYKVTKRGQDVALRCDPISGHVSLYWYRQALGQGPEFLTYFNYEAQQDKSGLPNDRFSAERPEGSISTLTIQRTEQRDSAMYRCASSLGATGEGNEQFFGPGTRLTVL.

The chain has TRBV6-5 and TRBJ2-7; 8 positions agree with TRBD1. Germline assignment: CDR1 MNHEY and CDR2 SVGAGI. J lost 2 bases, V lost 4 bases, and 4 bases had no gene match. The CDR3 runs to 14 residues. Here the CDR3 reads CASSSKGQAYEQYF. The DNA for the CDR3 is TGTGCCAGCAGTTCAAAGGGACAGGCCTACGAGCAGTACTTC.

The chain is built from TRBV19 and TRBJ2-2; unclear D gene. Trimming cost V 6 bases and J 6 bases, with 8 bases left between them. The germline V gene has CDR1 LNHDA and CDR2 SQIVND (reference sequence). The CDR3 consists of 12 residues. This chain's CDR3 is CASREHAGELFF. CDR3 coding DNA: TGTGCCAGTAGAGAGCATGCCGGGGAGCTGTTTTTT.

This chain uses TRBV9 with TRBJ1-2, with 7 nucleotides matching TRBD1. This CDR3 comprises 14 residues. The V and J ends lost 2 bases and 0 bases, in that order; junction bases with no gene match: 1. Germline V gives CDR1 SGDLS, CDR2 YYNGEE. CDR3 DNA: TGTGCCAGCAGCGTGGGACAGACTAACTATGGCTACACCTTC. Protein: CASSVGQTNYGYTF. The entire variable domain, with the rest obtained from reference TRBV9 and TRBJ1-2, is as follows: DSGVTQTPKHLITATGQRVTLRCSPRSGDLSVYWYQQSLDQGLQFLIQYYNGEERAKGNILERFSAQQFPDLHSELNLSSLELGDSALYFCASSVGQTNYGYTFGSGTRLTVV.

This sequence joins TRBV27 and TRBJ2-7, with a possible D match to TRBD1 (5 bases). Germline V gives CDR1 MNHEY, CDR2 SMNVEV (reference sequence). CDR3 size: 13 residues. V lost 5 bases and J lost 4, with 12 bases in between. The CDR3 sequence is CASSPRVGYEQYF. The CDR3 DNA follows: TGTGCCAGCAGTCCCAGGGTAGGATACGAGCAGTACTTC.

J is TRBJ1-4 and V is TRBV2, with D tentatively TRBD1 (5 bases). Germline CDR1 reads SNHLY; CDR2 reads FYNNEI. The CDR3 is made up of 15 amino acids. V was trimmed by 7 bases and J by 7 bases, leaving 19 bases between them. The CDR3 loop reads CASIGGRALGEKLFF. In DNA, the CDR3 is TGTGCCAGCATCGGGGGGAGGGCCCTTGGTGAAAAACTGTTTTTT.

The chain recombines TRBV10-3 with TRBJ1-1; D is unresolved. The germline V gene encodes CDR1 ENHRY and CDR2 SYGVKD. Trimming shortened V by 5 bases and J by 2 bases, and 18 bases separated the two germline ends. The CDR3 sequence is 16 residues long. The CDR3 protein is CAISIDPPGGNTEAFF. The DNA of the CDR3 is TGTGCCATCAGTATCGACCCACCGGGAGGAAACACTGAAGCTTTCTTT.

The chain combines TRBV10-3 with TRBJ1-5, with D hard to call. Trimming left V 6 bases short and J 4 bases short, with 10 bases between. Germline V gene data show CDR1 as ENHRY and CDR2 as SYGVKD. The CDR3 is 13 residues long. CDR3: CAIRSEVNQPQHF. For the CDR3, the DNA is TGTGCCATCAGGTCAGAAGTTAATCAGCCCCAGCATTTT.

V gene TRBV28 combines with J gene TRBJ2-7; 9 bases agree with TRBD2. The CDR3 runs 18 residues. J gave up 0 bases and V 2 bases, and 11 bases lay outside the gene matches. The germline gives CDR1 MDHEN, CDR2 SYDVKM. In nucleotides, the CDR3 is TGTGCCAGCAGTTTACCGCCGGGGGCGGGAGGGGGCTCCTACGAGCAGTACTTC. This gives the protein CASSLPPGAGGGSYEQYF.

The CDR3 is CASSQDRGHQYEQYF. DNA of the CDR3: TGCGCCAGCAGCCAAGACCGGGGACATCAATACGAGCAGTACTTC. The chain combines TRBV4-1 with TRBJ2-7, with D maybe TRBD1 (6 bases). Germline assignment: CDR1 MGHRA and CDR2 YSYEKL. Trimming stripped 0 bases from V and 4 bases from J, with 13 bases between. The CDR3 is 15 amino acids.

This rearrangement joins TRBV19 to TRBJ2-4; tentatively, D is TRBD1 (5 bases). There are 19 residues in the CDR3. In germline, CDR1 is LNHDA, CDR2 SQIVND (reference sequence). V lost 5 bases and J lost 0, with 23 bases in between. This CDR3 is CASSPGQWGTYLAKNIQYF. As DNA, the CDR3 is TGTGCCAGTAGTCCTGGTCAATGGGGCACCTACTTAGCCAAAAACATTCAGTACTTC.

The chain employs TRBV1 and TRBJ2-2; the D segment call TRBD1 is taken from the table without a DNA check. TRBV1 represents a pseudogene. The CDR3 is 15 amino acids. CDR3 bases: TGCACCAGCAGCCGCGGGACAGGGGACACCGGGGAGCTGTTTTTT. It codes for CTSSRGTGDTGELFF.

V and J are TRBV27 and TRBJ2-1; perhaps TRBD2 as D (5 bases). CDR1 and CDR2 from the germline V gene are MNHEY and SMNVEV (reference sequence). The CDR3 contains 15 residues. V lost 6 bases to trimming and J lost 4 bases, with 16 bases between them. The CDR3 protein is CASSGANRGYNEQFF. CDR3 nucleotide sequence: TGTGCCAGCAGCGGAGCTAACAGAGGGTACAATGAGCAGTTCTTC.

J is TRBJ1-4 and V is TRBV2; D ambiguous. The CDR3 consists of 14 residues. Germline V gene lookup returns CDR1 SNHLY and CDR2 FYNNEI. The V and J ends lost 6 bases and 8 bases respectively, with 16 bases between them. Written as DNA, the CDR3 is TGTGCCAGCAGGAATAATCCAGGTAGAGAAAAACTGTTTTTT. Encoded protein: CASRNNPGREKLFF.

The table lists this clone with a count of one. This sequence joins TRBV5-6 and TRBJ2-3; D perhaps matches TRBD2 (6 bases). Trimming removed 5 bases from V and 6 bases from J, with 16 bases in between. The CDR3 sequence is 14 residues long. Per the germline V gene, CDR1 is SGHDT and CDR2 is YYEEEE. The CDR3 nucleotides read TGTGCCAGCAGTTGGGTCGGGGGAAGGGATACGCAGTATTTT. Translated, it gives CASSWVGGRDTQYF.

This chain uses TRBV19 with TRBJ2-1; 10 bases map to TRBD1. V dropped 5 bases and J dropped 4; count of bases not matched to a gene: 2. Germline V gives CDR1 LNHDA, CDR2 SQIVND (reference sequence). The CDR3 runs to 14 residues. For the CDR3, the DNA is TGTGCCAGTAGTTGGGACAGGGGTTACAATGAGCAGTTCTTC. Its protein is CASSWDRGYNEQFF.